This T cell receptor beta chain was identified in a study of blood T cell repertoires in COVID-19. Trimming took 5 bases from V and 1 from J, leaving 9 bases between them. CDR3 length: 14 amino acids. The germline gives CDR1 LNHDA, CDR2 SQIVND (reference sequence). Using immunoSEQ multiplex PCR, the repertoire was profiled, and TCRdb retains in-frame clones only, with some absent. The sample holds about 120,000 clones, 75% to 95% seen once. The chain links TRBV19 to TRBJ1-5, with TRBD1 as a possible D gene (6 bases). Sequencing input: peripheral blood. The receptor's source is a human donor with active COVID-19. The donor label of this sample is uncertain. The CDR3 spells CASSLQGSNQPQHF. CDR3 bases: TGTGCCAGTAGTCTCCAGGGGAGCAATCAGCCCCAGCATTTT.